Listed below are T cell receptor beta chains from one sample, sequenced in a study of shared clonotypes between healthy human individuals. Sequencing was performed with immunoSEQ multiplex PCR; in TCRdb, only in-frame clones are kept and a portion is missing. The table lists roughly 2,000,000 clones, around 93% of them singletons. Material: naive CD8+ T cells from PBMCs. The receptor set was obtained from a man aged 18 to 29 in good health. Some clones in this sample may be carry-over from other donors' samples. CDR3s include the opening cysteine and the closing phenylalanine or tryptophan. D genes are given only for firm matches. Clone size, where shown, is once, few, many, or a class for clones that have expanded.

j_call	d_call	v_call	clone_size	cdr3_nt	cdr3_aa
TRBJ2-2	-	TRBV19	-	TGTGCCAGTAGTATGGCCAGGGGAGCTACCGGGGAGCTGTTTTTT	CASSMARGATGELFF
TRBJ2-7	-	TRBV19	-	TGTGCCAGTAGTAGGAGCTATCTTATAGAAGGGGAGGTGCAGTACTTC	CASSRSYLIEGEVQYF
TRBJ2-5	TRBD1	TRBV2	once	TGTGCTAAAGGGGACAGGGGGTCTAAGACCCAGTACTTC	CAKGDRGSKTQYF
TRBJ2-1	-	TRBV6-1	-	TGTGCCAGCATAGGGGTGAGTTACAATGAGCAGTTCTTC	CASIGVSYNEQFF
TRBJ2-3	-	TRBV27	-	TGTGCCAGCAGTCCAGGGGCGTGGGGTACGCAGTATTTT	CASSPGAWGTQYF
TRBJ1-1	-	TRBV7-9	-	TGTGCCAGCAGCTTATCCGAGGACACTGAAGCTTTCTTT	CASSLSEDTEAFF
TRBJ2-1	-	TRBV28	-	TGTGCCAGCAGTTTCAAAGGGACCTACAATGAGCAGTTCTTC	CASSFKGTYNEQFF
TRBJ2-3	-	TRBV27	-	TGTGCCAGCAGTTTATCGATCGGTGCCGCAGATACGCAGTATTTT	CASSLSIGAADTQYF
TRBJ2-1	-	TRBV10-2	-	TGCGCCAGCAGTGAAGGAAATGAGCAGTTCTTC	CASSEGNEQFF
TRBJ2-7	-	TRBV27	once	TGTGCCAGCAGTTTACAGCGGGTCGGCGACTACGAGCAGTACTTC	CASSLQRVGDYEQYF
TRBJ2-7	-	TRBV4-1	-	TGCGCCAGCAGGCCAAGATCAGCAGGGCTCTACGAGCAGTACTTC	CASRPRSAGLYEQYF
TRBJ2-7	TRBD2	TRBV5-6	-	TGTGCCAGCAGCCCTTCCCTAGACAGTAACGGGAGGGGCTACTTC	CASSPSLDSNGRGYF
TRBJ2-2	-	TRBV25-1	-	TGTGCCAGCAGTGAATCTGAACAGACCGGGGAGCTGTTTTTT	CASSESEQTGELFF
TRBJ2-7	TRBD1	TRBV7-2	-	TGTGCCAGCAGCGCTGACAGGGGGCCCTACGAGCAGTACTTC	CASSADRGPYEQYF
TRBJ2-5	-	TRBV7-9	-	TGTGCCAGCAGCTTTAAACTGGCTATTGAGACCCAGTACTTC	CASSFKLAIETQYF
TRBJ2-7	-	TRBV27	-	TGTGCCAGCAGTCTTGGGACCGGGTACGAGCAGTACTTC	CASSLGTGYEQYF
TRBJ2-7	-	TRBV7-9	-	TGTGCCAGCAGCTTAGTGGGGCTAGCAGACGAGCAGTACTTC	CASSLVGLADEQYF
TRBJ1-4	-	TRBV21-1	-	TGTGCCAGCAGAACCGGGACTCCCCAACCTAATCGTGAAAAACTGTTTTTT	CASRTGTPQPNREKLFF
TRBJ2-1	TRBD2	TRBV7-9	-	TGTGCCAGCAGCCTAACCCCTAGCGGGAACCGGAATGAGCAGTTCTTC	CASSLTPSGNRNEQFF
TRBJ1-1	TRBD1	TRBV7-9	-	TGTGCCAGCAGCCCCGGGACAGCTGAAGCTTTCTTT	CASSPGTAEAFF
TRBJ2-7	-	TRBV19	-	TGTGCCAGTAGTCCTCAGGGGTCCTACGAGCAGTACTTC	CASSPQGSYEQYF
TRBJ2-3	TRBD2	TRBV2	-	TGTGCCAGCGACCTAGCGGAGAACACAGATACGCAGTATTTT	CASDLAENTDTQYF
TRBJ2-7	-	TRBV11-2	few	TGTGCCAGCAGCCCGAGCTACGAGCAGTACTTC	CASSPSYEQYF
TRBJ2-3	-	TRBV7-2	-	TGTGCCAGCAGCATACCCACACAGGTGCCAGATACGCAGTATTTT	CASSIPTQVPDTQYF
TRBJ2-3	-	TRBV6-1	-	TGTGCCAGCAGTGAAGCGCAGGTCTGGGGTACAGATACGCAGTATTTT	CASSEAQVWGTDTQYF
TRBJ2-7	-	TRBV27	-	TGTGCCAGCAGTTTATTTGGGAGTTCAATCCCCTACGAGCAGTACTTC	CASSLFGSSIPYEQYF
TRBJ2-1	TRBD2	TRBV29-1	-	TGCAGCGTCCTTCCTAGCGGTCCTTACAATGAGCAGTTCTTC	CSVLPSGPYNEQFF
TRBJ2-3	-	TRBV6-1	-	TGTGCCAGCAGTGAAGCGCTTCAAGTCCGGCCAGATACGCAGTATTTT	CASSEALQVRPDTQYF
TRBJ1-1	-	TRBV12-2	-	TGTGCAAGTCGCTCACCGTACAGGGAGGGCACTGAAGCTTTCTTT	CASRSPYREGTEAFF
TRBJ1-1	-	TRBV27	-	TGTGCCAGCAGTTTTGCAGGTACGGGCACTGAAGCTTTCTTT	CASSFAGTGTEAFF
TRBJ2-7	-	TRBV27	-	TGTGCCAGCAGTTTTTCTCCAGCCTACGAGCAGTACTTC	CASSFSPAYEQYF
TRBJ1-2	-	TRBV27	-	TGTGCCAGCAGCTCCCCTCAGGGAGGCTACACCTTC	CASSSPQGGYTF
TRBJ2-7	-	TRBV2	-	TGTGCCAGCAGTGACGGGGTCGGCCCCTACGAGCAGTACTTC	CASSDGVGPYEQYF
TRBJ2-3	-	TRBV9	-	TGTGCCAGCAGCGCGGGGGTTGGAGATACGCAGTATTTT	CASSAGVGDTQYF
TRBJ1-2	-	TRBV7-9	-	TGTGCCAGCACCCTCCGCCCTACCGCTGGGGGCTACACCTTC	CASTLRPTAGGYTF
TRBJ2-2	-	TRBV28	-	TGTGCCAGCAGTACCCCCAGTAAGAACACCGGGGAGCTGTTTTTT	CASSTPSKNTGELFF
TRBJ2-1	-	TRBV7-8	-	TGTGCCAGCAGCTGGCTCGGGGGAGTTACCTCCCTCGGTGAGCAGTTCTTC	CASSWLGGVTSLGEQFF
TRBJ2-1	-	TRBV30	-	TGTGCCTGGAGTGAACTACCACATGAGCAGTTCTTC	CAWSELPHEQFF
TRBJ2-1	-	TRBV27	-	TGTGCCAGCAGTTTATCTTCGGCGGGATTGGGCTATGAGCAGTTCTTC	CASSLSSAGLGYEQFF
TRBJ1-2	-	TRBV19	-	TGTGCCAGTAGTATCGGCAGCAACTATGGCTACACCTTC	CASSIGSNYGYTF
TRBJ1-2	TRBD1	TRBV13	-	TGTGCCAGCAGCTTAGGGAGGACAGGGAGCACCTTC	CASSLGRTGSTF
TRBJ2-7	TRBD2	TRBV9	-	TGTGCCAGCAGCCCTCAGGGACTAGGCCACGAGCAGTACTTC	CASSPQGLGHEQYF
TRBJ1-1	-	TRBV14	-	TGTGCCAGCAGCCAAGGAGGGGGGGCTATGAACACTGAAGCTTTCTTT	CASSQGGGAMNTEAFF
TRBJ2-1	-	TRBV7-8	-	TGTGCCAGCAGCTTAGGGGGGCGCAATGAGCAGTTCTTC	CASSLGGRNEQFF
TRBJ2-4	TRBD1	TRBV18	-	TGTGCCAGCTCACTAGGACAGGGGGCGACCAAAAACATTCAGTACTTC	CASSLGQGATKNIQYF
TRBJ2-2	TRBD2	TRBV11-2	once	TGTGCCAGCAGCTTCTTCCCCCTGGGGGGGTATCGCACCGGGGAGCTGTTTTTT	CASSFFPLGGYRTGELFF
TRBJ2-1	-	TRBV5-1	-	TGCGCCAGCAGCTTGGCCGGAGGGGCCCCTACCTACAATGAGCAGTTCTTC	CASSLAGGAPTYNEQFF
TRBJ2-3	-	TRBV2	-	TGTGCCAGCAGTTCCATAGGGGGGAAAGGGCAGTATTTT	CASSSIGGKGQYF
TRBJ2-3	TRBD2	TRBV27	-	TGTGCCAGCAGTTTAGTGGGAGGGACAGATACGCAGTATTTT	CASSLVGGTDTQYF
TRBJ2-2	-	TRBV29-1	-	TGCAGCGTCGACTCAGGAGCACCGAACACCGGGGAGCTGTTTTTT	CSVDSGAPNTGELFF
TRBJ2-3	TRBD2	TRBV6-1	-	TGTGCCAGCAGTGCGGGACTAGCGGGACTGAATACGCAGTATTTT	CASSAGLAGLNTQYF
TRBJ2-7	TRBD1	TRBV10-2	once	TGCGCCAGCAGGGGAGACAGGGCGATTTCCTACGAGCAGTACTTC	CASRGDRAISYEQYF
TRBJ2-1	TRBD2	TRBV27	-	TGTGCCAGCAGTTTGTCACTAGCGGGAGGGGGTGAGCAGTTCTTC	CASSLSLAGGGEQFF
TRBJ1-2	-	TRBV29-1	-	TGCAGCGTAGATGCTGGGGGTTATTACACCTTC	CSVDAGGYYTF
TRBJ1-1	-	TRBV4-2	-	TGTGCCAGCAGCCAAGGTCCGGGGACTGAAGCTTTCTTT	CASSQGPGTEAFF
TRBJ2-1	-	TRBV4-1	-	TGCGCCAGCAGCCAAGTAGGCGAAGAGCAGTTCTTC	CASSQVGEEQFF
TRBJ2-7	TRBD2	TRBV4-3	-	TGCGCCAGCAGCCAAGATCACCCGGGAGGGCCTTACGAGCAGTACTTC	CASSQDHPGGPYEQYF
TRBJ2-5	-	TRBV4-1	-	TGCGCCAGCAGCCAAGATTCAGAACGTACAGAGACCCAGTACTTC	CASSQDSERTETQYF
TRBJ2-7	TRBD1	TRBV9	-	TGTGCCAGCAGCGTAGGGGACAGTCGATTCTACGAGCAGTACTTC	CASSVGDSRFYEQYF
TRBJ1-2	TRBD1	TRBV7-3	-	TGTGCCAGCAGCCTGACAGGGGGCGATGGCTACACCTTC	CASSLTGGDGYTF